These T cell receptor beta chains were read from a single sample in a study of blood T cells in healthy people across ages. TCRdb fed the 5' RACE reads into MiXCR, producing one record per CDR3 protein. The sample yields roughly 800,000 distinct CDR3 sequences, roughly 60% seen once. The sample taken for sequencing was blood. Receptors originate from a man aged 30-40 years in good health. The CDR3 runs from the conserved cysteine through the conserved F or W. A D gene is named only where the DNA matches it firmly. A clone size is listed for some rows: how often the clone was seen (once, few, many), or a class if it is expanded.

d_gene	len	abundance	v_gene	j_gene	CDR3nt	CDR3aa
TRBD1	15	.	TRBV7-2	TRBJ1-2	TGTGCCAGCAGCTTACGATCAGGGGGAGACTATGGCTACACCTTC	CASSLRSGGDYGYTF
TRBD2	17	.	TRBV9	TRBJ2-1	TGTGCCTGCAGCGTAAGGCGGGAGGGCCGAACCTACAATGAGCAGTTCTTC	CACSVRREGRTYNEQFF
.	13	.	TRBV29-1	TRBJ2-5	TGCAGCGTTGATTGGGGCCTGGGGGAGACCCAGTACTTC	CSVDWGLGETQYF
.	15	.	TRBV6-2/TRBV6-3	TRBJ2-1	TGTGCCAGCAGTTACGCGGACCCTGTGATGGGTGAGCAGTTCTTC	CASSYADPVMGEQFF
.	14	.	TRBV7-2	TRBJ2-3	TGTGCCAGCAGCTCCACACCTTTGTCGGATACGCAGTATTTT	CASSSTPLSDTQYF
.	17	.	TRBV6-1	TRBJ1-1	TGTGCCAGCAGCCGACCTTGGGGCCAAACCATGAACACTGAAGCTTTCTTT	CASSRPWGQTMNTEAFF
.	14	few	TRBV4-3	TRBJ2-7	TGCGCCAGCAGCCAAGGAGCTAGCGTCCACGAGCAGTACTTC	CASSQGASVHEQYF
TRBD2	17	.	TRBV5-1	TRBJ2-1	TGCGCCAGCAGCCTGGGGCTACTAGCGGGGGGCCACAATGAGCAGTTCTTC	CASSLGLLAGGHNEQFF
TRBD2	19	many	TRBV4-2	TRBJ2-7	TGTGCCAGCTCGCCGGGGGCTAGCGGGGGCCTCTTCAATACCTACGAGCAGTACTTC	CASSPGASGGLFNTYEQYF
.	15	.	TRBV9	TRBJ2-3	TGTGCCAGCAGCTCCCAGGACGCGGGCACAGATACGCAGTATTTT	CASSSQDAGTDTQYF
.	13	once	TRBV6-2/TRBV6-3	TRBJ2-5	TGTGCCAGTTCGGAGCGTTACTACAATGAGCAGTACTTC	CASSERYYNEQYF
.	12	few	TRBV29-1	TRBJ2-5	TGCACCGTAGAGAACAGGGACGAGACCCAGTACTTC	CTVENRDETQYF
.	13	.	TRBV29-1	TRBJ2-7	TGCAGCGTTGAAGGGTCGGGGAACTACGAGCAGTACTTC	CSVEGSGNYEQYF
TRBD2	19	few	TRBV4-3	TRBJ2-2	TGCGCCAGCAGCCAACAAGCTAGCGGGAGGGTTCCCGACACCGGGGAGCTGTTTTTT	CASSQQASGRVPDTGELFF
TRBD2	16	.	TRBV13	TRBJ2-4	TGTGCCAGCAGCTTTGGGCGGGAGGTAGCCAAAAACATTCAGTACTTC	CASSFGREVAKNIQYF
.	14	.	TRBV27	TRBJ2-7	TGTGCCAGCAGTTCAATGACAGTTAGCTACGAGCAGTACTTC	CASSSMTVSYEQYF
.	14	.	TRBV12-3/TRBV12-4	TRBJ1-2	TGTGCCAGCAGTTTATACAGGGAGGGCTATGGCTACACCTTC	CASSLYREGYGYTF
.	13	.	TRBV28	TRBJ2-1	TGTGCCAGCAGTTTCCCCGAACTTTCCGGGCAGTTCTTC	CASSFPELSGQFF
TRBD1	16	.	TRBV20-1	TRBJ2-5	TGCAGTGCTCGCAGGACAGGGCGTAGGATTGAGGGGACCCAGTACTTC	CSARRTGRRIEGTQYF
.	15	.	TRBV28	TRBJ2-7	TGTGCCAGCAGTTCAGGGGAATATTCCTCCTACGAGCAGTACTTC	CASSSGEYSSYEQYF
.	16	.	TRBV12-3/TRBV12-4	TRBJ2-7	TGTGCCAGCAGTTTAAAAAACCGGGACGGTAACAATGAGCAGTACTTC	CASSLKNRDGNNEQYF
.	13	.	TRBV20-1	TRBJ2-3	TGCAGTTCAACGGACGGTGGCACAGATACACAGTATTTT	CSSTDGGTDTQYF
.	13	few	TRBV13	TRBJ2-1	TGTGCCAGCAGCCCTATAGCCCGAAATGAGCAGTTCTTC	CASSPIARNEQFF
.	14	.	TRBV7-2	TRBJ2-5	TGTGCCAGCAGCTCCCCCAGGGCGGGAGAGACCCAGTACTTC	CASSSPRAGETQYF
TRBD2	16	many	TRBV10-3	TRBJ2-1	TGTGCCATCAGTGAGGCTAGCGGGAGAAAATTGAATGAGCAGTTCTTC	CAISEASGRKLNEQFF
.	19	.	TRBV9	TRBJ1-2	TGTGCCAGCAGCGTAGGGTATAGGACCGAACCTCAAGCTAACTATGGCTACACCTTC	CASSVGYRTEPQANYGYTF
TRBD2	16	.	TRBV2	TRBJ2-1	TGTGCCAGCAGCAAAGAGCGGGAGGCACCTTACAATGAGCAGTTCTTC	CASSKEREAPYNEQFF
TRBD1	15	once	TRBV7-9	TRBJ2-5	TGTGCCAGCAGCGGGGGACAGGTCCTCCAAGAGACCCAGTACTTC	CASSGGQVLQETQYF
.	14	few	TRBV6-1	TRBJ1-2	TGTGCCAGCAGTGGGTTTAAGGGACCCTATGGCTACACCTTC	CASSGFKGPYGYTF
.	13	.	TRBV20-1	TRBJ2-3	TGCAGTGCTAGAATACCGGGGGAAGATACGCAGTATTTT	CSARIPGEDTQYF
TRBD2	17	.	TRBV4-2	TRBJ2-1	TGTGCCAGCAGCCAAGAGGGGGGACTAGGGCTTCAGGACGGGCAGTTCTTC	CASSQEGGLGLQDGQFF
.	14	many	TRBV28	TRBJ2-5	TGTGCCAGCAGTCACCGCATGGGCCAAGAGACCCAGTACTTC	CASSHRMGQETQYF
.	15	.	TRBV4-2	TRBJ2-4	TGTGCCAGCAGCCAAGCAACGGGCCCCGGAACCATTCAGTACTTC	CASSQATGPGTIQYF
TRBD1	15	few	TRBV12-3/TRBV12-4	TRBJ1-2	TGTGCCAGCAGTCCGTCCGGGGACAGGTTTCGGCGATACACCTTC	CASSPSGDRFRRYTF
TRBD2	15	.	TRBV28	TRBJ2-3	TGTGTCACTGTAGCGGGATGGGTTAGCACAGATACGCAGTATTTT	CVTVAGWVSTDTQYF
.	14	.	TRBV20-1	TRBJ2-1	TGCAGTGCTAGAGAGGACGGGAGATGGAATGAGCAGTTCTTC	CSAREDGRWNEQFF
.	13	few	TRBV12-3/TRBV12-4	TRBJ2-7	TGTGCCAGCAGTTTAAGGGATTGGTACGAGCAGTACTTC	CASSLRDWYEQYF
.	13	few	TRBV5-8	TRBJ1-2	TGTGCCAGCAGCTTGGGGAAAAACTATGGCTACACCTTC	CASSLGKNYGYTF
.	12	few	TRBV7-8	TRBJ2-6	TGTGCCGCCCCGGGTGGGGCCAACGTCCTGACTTTC	CAAPGGANVLTF
TRBD1	16	.	TRBV6-6	TRBJ1-6	TGTGCCAGCAGTTATTACAGGGGCTCCTATAATTCACCCCTCCACTTT	CASSYYRGSYNSPLHF
.	19	.	TRBV18	TRBJ2-1	TGTGCCAGCTCACTGACCTTTGACTCCGGGACTCGCCCTGGGGATGAGCAGTTCTTC	CASSLTFDSGTRPGDEQFF
.	13	.	TRBV29-1	TRBJ1-1	TGCAGCGCCAGGGGATTTCTGAACACTGAAGCTTTCTTT	CSARGFLNTEAFF
.	15	.	TRBV7-2	TRBJ2-7	TGTGCCAGCAGCTTAGTGGCTAGCGCTTCCTACGAGCAGTACTTC	CASSLVASASYEQYF
TRBD2	15	once	TRBV5-1	TRBJ2-1	TGCGCCAGCAGCGCAATGGGCGGGAGTCGGTATGAGCAGTTCTTC	CASSAMGGSRYEQFF
.	12	.	TRBV27	TRBJ1-6	TGTGCCAGCAGGCGGGAAAGCTCACCCCTCCACTTT	CASRRESSPLHF
TRBD2	14	.	TRBV20-1	TRBJ2-7	TGCAGTGCTACCCCTAGCGGGAGGACCTACGAGCAGTACTTC	CSATPSGRTYEQYF
TRBD1	15	many	TRBV15	TRBJ1-5	TGTGCCACCAGCGCCTCCGGGACAGCCAATCAGCCCCAGCATTTT	CATSASGTANQPQHF
.	15	many	TRBV4-2	TRBJ2-3	TGTGCCAGCAGCCAAGACTTGGGCCCATCAAATACGCAGTATTTT	CASSQDLGPSNTQYF
.	11	.	TRBV7-9	TRBJ1-2	TGTGCCAGCAGCAGGACAGCCGGCTACACCTTC	CASSRTAGYTF
.	17	.	TRBV7-2	TRBJ2-5	TGTGCCAGCAGCTCAGTGGGTCTGGGGGGGCCCGGTGAGACCCAGTACTTC	CASSSVGLGGPGETQYF
TRBD1	16	.	TRBV15	TRBJ1-5	TGTGCCACCAGCAGAGTGGGGACAGGGACGAATCAGCCCCAGCATTTT	CATSRVGTGTNQPQHF
.	16	.	TRBV4-2	TRBJ1-2	TGTGCCAGCAGCCAAGCGGGAGGTTCGTCTTTCTATGGCTACACCTTC	CASSQAGGSSFYGYTF